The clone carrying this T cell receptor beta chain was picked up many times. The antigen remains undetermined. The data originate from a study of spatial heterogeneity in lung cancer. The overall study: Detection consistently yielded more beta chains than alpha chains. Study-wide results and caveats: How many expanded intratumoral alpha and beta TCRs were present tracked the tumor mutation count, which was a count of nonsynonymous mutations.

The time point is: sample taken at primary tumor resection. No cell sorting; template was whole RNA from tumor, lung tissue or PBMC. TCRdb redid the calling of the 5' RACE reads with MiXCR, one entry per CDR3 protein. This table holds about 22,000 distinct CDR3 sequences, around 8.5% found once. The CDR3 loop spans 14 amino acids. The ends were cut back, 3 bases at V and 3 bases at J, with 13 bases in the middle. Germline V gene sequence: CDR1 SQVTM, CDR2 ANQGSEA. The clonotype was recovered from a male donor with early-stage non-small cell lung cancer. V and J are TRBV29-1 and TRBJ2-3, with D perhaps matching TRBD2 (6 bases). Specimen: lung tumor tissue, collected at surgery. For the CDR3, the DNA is TGCAGCGTTGATAGGAAAGGAGGGACAGATACGCAGTATTTT. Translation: CSVDRKGGTDTQYF.